The source of this TCR beta chain is a study of CD8 T cells in Susac syndrome. Study observations and caveats: The authors acknowledged that the study's TCR sequencing and HLA analysis involved relatively few individuals.

The CDR3 sequence is 14 residues long. V lost 2 bases and J lost 2; bases outside the gene matches: 3. Germline lookup yields CDR1 MNHEY and CDR2 SVGAGI. Sequencing of TCR beta was undertaken in CD8+ and CD4+ T cells derived from blood. Comment on this clonotype: Its specificity is not known.

When the RNA was reverse transcribed, random hexamers were used with an input of roughly 0.5 to 1 ug. A multiplex approach, immunoSEQ multiplex PCR, amplified TCR beta CDR3 across 54 Vbeta and 13 Jbeta. TCRdb re-derived calls from the immunoSEQ multiplex PCR reads in MiXCR, one entry per CDR3 protein. Among fewer than 100,000 distinct CDR3 sequences listed, 90% to 95% were seen once. The chain couples TRBV6-5 to TRBJ2-7; TRBD1 matches at 7 bases. This clonotype originated in a human donor with multiple sclerosis. The sample consisted of CD8+ T cells from PBMCs. As DNA, the CDR3 is TGTGCCAGCAGTTACAGCAGGGGGACCTACGAGCAGTACTTC. This translates into CASSYSRGTYEQYF.